The T cell receptor beta chain described here comes from a study of blood T cell repertoires in COVID-19. About the study: Spain, Italy and the United States supplied samples that represented acute and convalescent COVID-19.

The germline V gene encodes CDR1 KGHDR and CDR2 SFDVKD. V was trimmed by 10 bases and J by 4 bases, leaving 16 bases between them. The CDR3 runs 14 residues. The data were produced by immunoSEQ multiplex PCR, yet TCRdb's version contains in-frame clones alone and is incomplete. The sample includes about 220,000 clones, more than 75% of them seen just once. This clone was observed once. The sequence derives from a woman aged 65 to 85 with COVID-19, enrolled during active disease. The chain links TRBV24-1 to TRBJ2-1, with a weak D call TRBD1 (7 bases). Sequencing input: peripheral blood. DNA of the CDR3: TGTGCCACTGCCTCCCAGGGGGGATACAATGAGCAGTTCTTC. Translated, it gives CATASQGGYNEQFF.